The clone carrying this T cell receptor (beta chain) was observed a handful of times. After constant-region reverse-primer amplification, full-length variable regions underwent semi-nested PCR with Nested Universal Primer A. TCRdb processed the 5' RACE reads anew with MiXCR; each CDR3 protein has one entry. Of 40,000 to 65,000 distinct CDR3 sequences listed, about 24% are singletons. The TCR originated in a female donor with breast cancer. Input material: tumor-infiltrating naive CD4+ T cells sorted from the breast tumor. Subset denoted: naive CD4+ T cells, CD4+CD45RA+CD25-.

CDR3 sequence (DNA): TGCGCCAGCAGCCAAGCCTACCTTCCTATCGACAGAATATCCGAGCAGTACTTC. It encodes CASSQAYLPIDRISEQYF. The chain is built from TRBV4-1 and TRBJ2-7; D perhaps matches TRBD1 (5 bases). Looked up from germline, CDR1 is MGHRA and CDR2 is YSYEKL. The ends were cut back, 1 base at V and 6 bases at J, with 25 bases in the middle. There are 18 residues in the CDR3.